This entry lists 8 T cell receptor beta chains sequenced from one sample in a study of blood T cell repertoires in COVID-19. The protocol was immunoSEQ multiplex PCR, while the TCRdb copy is restricted to in-frame clones and leaves out a portion. The repertoire consists of 120,000 to 150,000 clones, with approximately 89% occurring once and the leading ten covering about 10%. Sequences were obtained from peripheral blood. Receptors originate from a man between 60 and 75 years old with active or convalescent COVID-19.

In its sample, this clone was seen once. The genes are TRBV11-2 and TRBJ1-1; tentative D call: TRBD1 (5 bases). Trimming left V 2 bases short and J 3 bases short, with 10 bases between. The CDR3 totals 14 residues. The germline gives CDR1 SGHAT, CDR2 FQNNGV. CDR3 sequence reads: CASSLKGAYTEAFF. The CDR3 nucleotides read TGTGCCAGCAGCTTAAAAGGGGCGTACACTGAAGCTTTCTTT.

The chain uses TRBV24-1 and TRBJ2-3, with TRBD2 matching 10 bases. Germline lookup yields CDR1 KGHDR and CDR2 SFDVKD. Losses at the gene ends were 3 bases for V and 1 base for J; bases not matched to a gene: 6. This CDR3 contains 17 residues. DNA for the CDR3: TGTGCCACCAGTGATCCTCCTAGCGGGAGAGGCACAGATACGCAGTATTTT. The encoded protein is CATSDPPSGRGTDTQYF.

The chain has TRBV7-9 and TRBJ1-4; tentative D call: TRBD1 (5 bases). Germline V gives CDR1 SEHNR, CDR2 FQNEAQ (reference sequence). With 5 bases removed from V and 7 bases from J, the gap between germline ends came to 23 bases. The CDR3 runs to 17 residues. Here the CDR3 reads CASSPFAAGKRAEKLFF. The DNA for the CDR3 is TGTGCCAGCAGCCCGTTTGCTGCAGGGAAGCGTGCTGAAAAACTGTTTTTT.

This clone was detected only a few times. The rearrangement links TRBV6-5 to TRBJ1-2; 8 bases are shared with TRBD1. Germline trimming cut 3 bases from V and 4 bases from J; bases unmatched to any gene: 7. This CDR3 has 15 amino acids. The germline CDR1 and CDR2 sequences are MNHEY and SVGAGI. This CDR3 is CASSYPGQGTYGYTF. CDR3 in DNA: TGTGCCAGCAGTTATCCTGGACAGGGTACCTATGGCTACACCTTC.

The rearrangement uses TRBV4-1 and TRBJ2-1; TRBD2 agrees at 13 bases. The germline CDR1 and CDR2 sequences are MGHRA and YSYEKL. The CDR3 spans 19 residues. V lost 1 base and J lost 0; bases outside the gene matches: 6. This CDR3 is CASSQGTSGSPSSYNEQFF. The DNA of the CDR3 is TGCGCCAGCAGCCAAGGGACTAGCGGGAGTCCCAGCTCCTACAATGAGCAGTTCTTC.

The chain couples TRBV27 to TRBJ2-1; 8 nucleotides line up with TRBD2. The junction had 14 bases not matched to a gene; V was cut back by 6 bases and J by 7 bases. The CDR3 covers 16 residues. CDR1 and CDR2 (germline): MNHEY, SMNVEV (reference sequence). DNA for the CDR3: TGTGCCAGCAGAGCTCCCGGGACTAGTCAAAAGAATGAGCAGTTCTTC. Protein sequence: CASRAPGTSQKNEQFF.

Of note for this clone: Compared with germline, one end of the junction differs, possibly owing to a read error. The J gene is TRBJ2-4, the V gene TRBV2; D may be TRBD1 (5 bases). Germline V CDR1 and CDR2: SNHLY, FYNNEI. The CDR3 runs 12 residues. The CDR3 DNA reads TGTGCCAGTACCGAATCCGAGGCAGGGAAGGACTTC. It is translated as CASTESEAGKDF. Filled out from reference TRBV2 and TRBJ2-4, the complete variable domain reads EPEVTQTPSHQVTQMGQEVILRCVPISNHLYFYWYRQILGQKVEFLVSFYNNEISEKSEIFDDQFSVERPDGSNFTLKIRSTKLEDSAMYFCASTESEAGKDFGAGTRLSVL.

The chain has TRBV11-2 and TRBJ2-3; tentative D call: TRBD2 (6 bases). Germline CDR1 and CDR2: SGHAT and FQNNGV. CDR3 length: 16 residues. V shed 1 base and J shed 0 bases, with 11 bases lying between them. DNA for the CDR3: TGTGCCAGCAGCTTAGTCCAAGGAGGGAGCACAGATACGCAGTATTTT. Residues: CASSLVQGGSTDTQYF.